Described below is a single TCR beta chain sequence and its context. This CDR3 comprises 15 residues. Trimming at V came to 3 bases and at J to 9 bases, leaving 4 bases not matched to a gene. In germline, CDR1 is LGHDT, CDR2 YNNKEL (reference sequence). TCRdb reprocessed the 5' RACE reads via MiXCR and lists one record per CDR3 protein. This sample carries approximately 600,000 distinct CDR3 sequences, around 7.5% of them seen once, and the ten largest clones take approximately 1.5%. These data come from a study of identical twins. The sample was also linked to a second study, of yellow fever vaccine responses in identical twins.

The source of this sequence is a woman younger than 30 in good health. The gene calls are TRBV3-1 and TRBJ2-1; 14 bases fit TRBD2. The sequenced sample was PBMCs. The CDR3 here is CASSQGTSGGGEQFF. The CDR3 DNA follows: TGTGCCAGCAGCCAGGGGACTAGCGGGGGAGGTGAGCAGTTCTTC.